The source of this T cell receptor (beta chain) is a study of blood T cells in healthy people across ages. Overall study context: Researchers report that template switching captured about one barcoded beta molecule per two T cells. Study findings and constraints: Samples with more naive T cells showed higher observed beta diversity. Unknown CMV status may confound age-related changes in expanded clones.

Every participating donor contributed 8.5 to 10 milliliters of peripheral blood through a draw. Germline V gene lookup returns CDR1 MDHEN and CDR2 SYDVKM. The ends were cut back, 5 bases at V and 2 bases at J, with 9 bases in the middle. The CDR3 runs to 13 residues. Primers used in a second PCR of roughly 6 to 11 cycles were a sample-barcoded 5' primer and a J-beta primer mix. One entry per CDR3 protein results from TCRdb running MiXCR on the 5' RACE reads. Here the sample spans about 1 million distinct CDR3 sequences, 40% to 55% being singletons. As to this clonotype: Its antigen is unknown. A read error is possible here, since a much larger clone lies one base away.

This TCR derives from a woman aged 55-70 years in good health. The chain has TRBV28 and TRBJ1-2; tentative D call: TRBD1 (5 bases). The sequencing input was blood. The CDR3 DNA is TGTGCCAGCAGTGGGGCATCGAACTATGGCTACACCTTC. It translates to CASSGASNYGYTF.